These 26 T cell receptor beta chains were sequenced from one sample in a study of T-cell memory formation after mild COVID-19. TCRdb independently ran MiXCR on the 5' RACE reads; one entry per CDR3 protein. The table lists 300,000 to 400,000 distinct CDR3 sequences, roughly 14% of them singletons, with roughly a fifth in the top ten. Sequences were obtained from PBMCs or a T cell subset sorted from them (not recorded which). The origin of the receptors is a man younger than 35 who had mild COVID-19 (a few samples of this study predate the infection). Cell type and time point are not known.

The chain couples TRBV5-5 to TRBJ2-5; tentatively, D is TRBD2 (5 bases). Germline assignment: CDR1 SGHKS and CDR2 YYEKEE (reference sequence). This CDR3 spans 13 amino acids. The V gene lost 4 bases and the J gene lost 4 bases, with 11 bases spanning the gap. CDR3 loop: CASSPPRGETQYF. The CDR3 DNA follows: TGTGCCAGCAGCCCCCCCCGGGGAGAGACCCAGTACTTC. Full variable domain (missing parts from reference TRBV5-5 and TRBJ2-5): DAGVTQSPTHLIKTRGQQVTLRCSPISGHKSVSWYQQVLGQGPQFIFQYYEKEERGRGNFPDRFSARQFPNYSSELNVNALLLGDSALYLCASSPPRGETQYFGPGTRLLVL.

The chain carries TRBV12-3 or TRBV12-4 and TRBJ2-7; 8 positions match TRBD2. This CDR3 is built from 15 residues. V gave up 2 bases and J gave up 4 bases; unmatched junction bases: 7. The CDR3 protein is CASSLLGGGLYEQYF. For the CDR3, the DNA is TGTGCCAGCAGTTTACTTGGCGGGGGGTTGTACGAGCAGTACTTC.

This clonotype turned up a few times. CDR3 bases: TGTGCCAGCAGCCAAGCGTTGGGGGCCGGGGAGCTGTTTTTT. This sequence encodes CASSQALGAGELFF. The gene calls are TRBV14 and TRBJ2-2; D tentatively fits TRBD1 or TRBD2 (5 bases each). Germline V gene data show CDR1 as SGHDN and CDR2 as FVKESK. This CDR3 is built from 14 residues. Trimming pared 1 base from V and 6 bases from J, leaving 9 bases between.

This clonotype came up a few times. V and J are TRBV11-3 and TRBJ2-1; the match to TRBD1 covers 9 bases. Germline assignment: CDR1 SGHNT and CDR2 YENEEA. V lost 5 bases to trimming and J lost 9 bases; unmatched junction nucleotides: 11. The CDR3 runs to 15 residues. The CDR3 is CASSGGETGGGEQFF. The CDR3 nucleotides are TGTGCCAGCAGCGGAGGAGAGACAGGGGGTGGTGAGCAGTTCTTC.

The sample holds a few counts of this clonotype. This sequence joins TRBV5-1 and TRBJ1-2; D uncertain. Germline assignment: CDR1 SGHRS and CDR2 YFSETQ. The CDR3 totals 12 residues. V lost 5 bases and J lost 2, with 7 bases in between. CDR3 sequence (DNA): TGCGCCAGCAGGGAAGAGAACTATGGCTACACCTTC. This gives the protein CASREENYGYTF.

This clonotype came up a few times. The chain links TRBV20-1 to TRBJ1-1; D unclear. CDR1 is DFQATT, CDR2 SNEGSKA, per germline (reference sequence). The V end was cut by 0 bases, the J end by 8 bases, with 10 bases between. CDR3 length: 12 residues. DNA for the CDR3: TGCAGTGCTAGAGAGGCCGGCTGGGAAGCTTTCTTT. As protein: CSAREAGWEAFF.

This clonotype was seen a few times. The chain recombines TRBV7-6 with TRBJ1-1; TRBD1 agrees at 9 bases. This CDR3 is built from 14 residues. V shed 5 bases, J shed 5 bases, and the junction held 6 bases outside the gene matches. In germline, CDR1 is SGHVS, CDR2 FNYEAQ. CDR3 in DNA: TGTGCCAGCAGCCCCCCGGGACAGGGAACTGAAGCTTTCTTT. Amino acid sequence: CASSPPGQGTEAFF.

This CDR3 reads CASSVEGSGTEAFF. CDR3 DNA sequence: TGTGCCAGCAGCGTAGAGGGTTCGGGAACTGAAGCTTTCTTT. The rearrangement links TRBV9 to TRBJ1-1; D not resolved. Trimming took off 0 bases at V and 5 bases at J, with 11 bases between the two ends. The germline gives CDR1 SGDLS, CDR2 YYNGEE. This CDR3 comprises 14 residues.

The V gene is TRBV24-1, the J gene TRBJ1-2; D remains ambiguous. The CDR3 consists of 12 residues. CDR1 and CDR2 from the germline V gene are KGHDR and SFDVKD. V was trimmed by 3 bases and J by 7 bases, leaving 8 bases between them. The CDR3 region has the DNA TGTGCCACCAGTGATCCCCCGGGTGGCTACACCTTC. Its translation is CATSDPPGGYTF.

The chain combines TRBV3-2 with TRBJ2-7. TRBV3-2 is labeled a pseudogene. The CDR3 has 15 amino acids. The CDR3, as DNA: TGTGCCAGCAGCCCTTCAGCACAGAGCTCCTACGAGCAGTACGTC. Translation gives CASSPSAQSSYEQYV.

This clonotype was picked up many times. The chain employs TRBV7-2 and TRBJ2-3; D is perhaps TRBD1 (7 bases). Germline values: CDR1 SGHTA, CDR2 FQGNSA. Between the trimmed V and J ends, which lost 7 bases and 2 bases, there was a span of 22 bases. There are 17 residues in the CDR3. The CDR3 here is CASTLGGGAPSTDTQYF. The CDR3 DNA follows: TGTGCCAGCACTTTAGGAGGGGGCGCTCCTTCCACAGATACGCAGTATTTT.

The V call is TRBV6-5, the J call TRBJ1-5, with unresolved D. CDR3 length equals 17 residues. Trimming left V 0 bases short and J 4 bases short, with 16 bases between. From germline, CDR1 is MNHEY and CDR2 SVGAGI. Here the CDR3 DNA reads TGTGCCAGCAGTTACTCGATGGCCTGGCTGGGAAATCAGCCCCAGCATTTT. This codes for CASSYSMAWLGNQPQHF.

The gene calls are TRBV4-3 and TRBJ2-3; TRBD1 matches 7 bases. V shed 4 bases and J 2 bases; nucleotides not matched to a gene: 9. CDR1 and CDR2 from the germline V gene are LGHNA and YSLEER. The CDR3 runs to 16 residues. CDR3 in DNA: TGCGCCAGCAGCCGAGCGACAGGGCGACCCACAGATACGCAGTATTTT. As protein: CASSRATGRPTDTQYF.

This clonotype came up a few times. The genes are TRBV12-3 or TRBV12-4 and TRBJ2-3; 11 positions match TRBD1. The CDR3 covers 14 residues. J gave up 6 bases and V 7 bases, and 6 bases lay outside the gene matches. CDR3 nucleotides: TGTGCCAGCACTTCGGGACAGGGGGACGATACGCAGTATTTT. Encoded protein: CASTSGQGDDTQYF.

The chain is built from TRBV5-1 and TRBJ1-2; 11 bases fit TRBD1. The trim removed 4 bases at V and 5 bases at J, leaving 16 bases unmatched. CDR3 length: 18 amino acids. Germline lookup yields CDR1 SGHRS and CDR2 YFSETQ. This CDR3 reads CASSEGQGALSWWYGYTF. CDR3 nucleotides: TGCGCCAGCAGCGAAGGACAGGGGGCTCTTTCATGGTGGTATGGCTACACCTTC. Full variable domain (missing parts from reference TRBV5-1 and TRBJ1-2): KAGVTQTPRYLIKTRGQQVTLSCSPISGHRSVSWYQQTPGQGLQFLFEYFSETQRNKGNFPGRFSGRQFSNSRSEMNVSTLELGDSALYLCASSEGQGALSWWYGYTFGSGTRLTVV.

The chain combines TRBV6-5 with TRBJ2-7, with D perhaps matching TRBD1 or TRBD2 (6 bases each). CDR3 length: 15 amino acids. Trimming took off 0 bases at V and 2 bases at J, with 11 bases between the two ends. Germline CDR1 MNHEY, CDR2 SVGAGI. The CDR3 nucleotides read TGTGCCAGCAGTTACTCGGCAGGGGAGGCCTACGAGCAGTACTTC. Its protein product is CASSYSAGEAYEQYF.

The V gene is TRBV15, the J gene TRBJ2-3, with D unresolved. The V end was cut by 10 bases, the J end by 4 bases, with 12 bases between. Germline CDR1 and CDR2: LNHNV and YYDKDF (reference sequence). The CDR3 is 12 amino acids. CDR3 nucleotide sequence: TGTGCCATCCGATTTACCTCAGATACGCAGTATTTT. Encoded protein: CAIRFTSDTQYF.

This chain links TRBV3-1 with TRBJ2-3; possible D gene TRBD2, 5 bases. Trimming took 4 bases from V and 3 from J, leaving 8 bases between them. The CDR3 extends over 13 amino acids. Germline assignment: CDR1 LGHDT and CDR2 YNNKEL (reference sequence). The CDR3 DNA reads TGTGCCAGCAGCCCAGCGGTTACAGATACGCAGTATTTT. It specifies CASSPAVTDTQYF.

This clonotype was counted a few times. This chain joins TRBV6-6 and TRBJ1-1; 9 bases fit TRBD1. Germline assignment: CDR1 MNHNY and CDR2 SVGAGI (reference sequence). This CDR3 spans 12 amino acids. J lost 11 bases, V lost 3 bases, and 4 bases had no gene match. DNA of the CDR3: TGTGCCAGCAGTTATCAACAGGGGGCGGCTTTCTTT. Encoded protein: CASSYQQGAAFF.

This clonotype appeared a few times. The chain is built from TRBV7-2 and TRBJ1-5; possible D gene TRBD1, 6 bases. The ends were cut back, 1 base at V and 3 bases at J, with 10 bases in the middle. The CDR3 totals 15 residues. Germline values: CDR1 SGHTA, CDR2 FQGNSA. This chain's CDR3 is CASSLDGTPNQPQHF. DNA for the CDR3: TGTGCCAGCAGCTTAGACGGGACACCCAATCAGCCCCAGCATTTT.

This clonotype appeared a few times. The chain employs TRBV5-4 and TRBJ1-1, with D tentatively TRBD1 (6 bases). Germline V lookup: CDR1 SGHNT, CDR2 YYREEE (reference sequence). CDR3 length: 16 amino acids. Trimming took off 4 bases at V and 0 bases at J, with 16 bases between the two ends. Written as DNA, the CDR3 is TGTGCCAGCAGCCACGGAGGACAGATGATGAACACTGAAGCTTTCTTT. Translated, it gives CASSHGGQMMNTEAFF.

This clonotype was seen a handful of times. J is TRBJ1-2 and V is TRBV7-9, with D unclear. CDR1 is SEHNR and CDR2 is FQNEAQ in the germline V gene (reference sequence). The V gene lost 3 bases and the J gene lost 4 bases, with 12 bases spanning the gap. CDR3 length equals 14 residues. For the CDR3, the DNA is TGTGCCAGCAGCTTTTCCTTGGAAGGCTATGGCTACACCTTC. Residues: CASSFSLEGYGYTF.

This chain uses TRBV10-3 with TRBJ2-2; 12 bases fit TRBD2. Germline V gene sequence: CDR1 ENHRY, CDR2 SYGVKD. The V segment lost 6 bases and the J segment 4 bases; nucleotides outside the gene matches: 3. This CDR3 is built from 15 residues. The CDR3 protein is CAIRTTSGGTGELFF. Here the CDR3 DNA reads TGTGCCATCAGGACGACTAGCGGGGGCACCGGGGAGCTGTTTTTT.

Turning to this clonotype: The junction departs from the called germline gene at one end, perhaps through a read error. V usage is TRBV7-2 and J usage is TRBJ2-1, with no clear D. This CDR3 spans 11 amino acids. Germline assignment: CDR1 SGHTA and CDR2 FQGNSA. CDR3 DNA: TGTGCCAGCACCTTATCCCATGAGCAGTTCTTC. It encodes CASTLSHEQFF. Together with reference TRBV7-2 and TRBJ2-1, the CDR3 gives the full variable domain: GAGVSQSPSNKVTEKGKDVELRCDPISGHTALYWYRQSLGQGLEFLIYFQGNSAPDKSGLPSDRFSAERTGGSVSTLTIQRTQQEDSAVYLCASTLSHEQFFGPGTRLTVL.

This chain connects TRBV20-1 to TRBJ2-3; no clear D. The germline gives CDR1 DFQATT, CDR2 SNEGSKA (reference sequence). The CDR3 runs 14 residues. With 5 bases removed from V and 2 bases from J, the gap between germline ends came to 14 bases. CDR3 protein: CSALRGEYTDTQYF. The CDR3 DNA is TGCAGTGCTCTCCGTGGCGAGTACACAGATACGCAGTATTTT.

This clonotype was seen more than once but under ten times. As DNA, the CDR3 is TGTGCCAGCAGCGCACGGGACAGGGATATCGAGCAGTACGTC. It specifies CASSARDRDIEQYV. The gene calls are TRBV7-9 and TRBJ2-7; the match to TRBD1 covers 9 bases. This CDR3 spans 14 amino acids. The V gene end was trimmed by 5 bases and the J gene end by 6 bases; junction bases not matched to a gene: 8. CDR1 SEHNR and CDR2 FQNEAQ come from the germline V gene (reference sequence).